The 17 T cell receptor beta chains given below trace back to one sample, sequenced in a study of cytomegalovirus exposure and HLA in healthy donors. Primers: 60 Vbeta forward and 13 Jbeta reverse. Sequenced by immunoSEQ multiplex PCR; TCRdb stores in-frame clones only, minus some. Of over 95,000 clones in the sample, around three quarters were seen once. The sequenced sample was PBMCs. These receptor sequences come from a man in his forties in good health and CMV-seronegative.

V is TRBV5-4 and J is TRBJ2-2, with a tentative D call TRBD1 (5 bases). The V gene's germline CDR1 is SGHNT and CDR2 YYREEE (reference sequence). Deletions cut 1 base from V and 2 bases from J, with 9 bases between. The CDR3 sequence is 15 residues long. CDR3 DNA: TGTGCCAGCAGCTTGAAGACAGCAAACACCGGGGAGCTGTTTTTT. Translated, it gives CASSLKTANTGELFF.

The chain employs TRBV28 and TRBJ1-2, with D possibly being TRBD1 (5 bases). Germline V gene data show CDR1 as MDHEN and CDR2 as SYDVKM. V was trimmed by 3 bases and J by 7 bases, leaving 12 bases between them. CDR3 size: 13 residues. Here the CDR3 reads CASSLQGGTGYTF. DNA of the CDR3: TGTGCCAGCAGTTTGCAGGGAGGTACTGGCTACACCTTC.

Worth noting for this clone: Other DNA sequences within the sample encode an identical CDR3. CDR3 DNA: TGTGCCATCAGTGGTGGCGGTAGCACAGATACGCAGTATTTT. This codes for CAISGGGSTDTQYF. The genes are TRBV10-3 and TRBJ2-3; no clear D. CDR1 and CDR2 from the germline V gene are ENHRY and SYGVKD. The CDR3 is 14 residues long. V gave up 4 bases and J gave up 0 bases, with 8 bases separating them.

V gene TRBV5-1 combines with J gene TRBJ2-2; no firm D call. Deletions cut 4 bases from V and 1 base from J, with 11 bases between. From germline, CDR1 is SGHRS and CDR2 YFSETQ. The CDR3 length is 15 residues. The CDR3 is CASSPTAVNTGELFF. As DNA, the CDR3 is TGCGCCAGCAGCCCCACGGCGGTGAACACCGGGGAGCTGTTTTTT.

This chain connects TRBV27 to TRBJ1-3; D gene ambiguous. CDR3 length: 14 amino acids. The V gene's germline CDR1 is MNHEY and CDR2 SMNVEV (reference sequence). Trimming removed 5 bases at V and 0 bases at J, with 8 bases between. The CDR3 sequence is CASSPGFSGNTIYF. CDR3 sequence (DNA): TGTGCCAGCAGTCCAGGTTTCTCTGGAAACACCATATATTTT.

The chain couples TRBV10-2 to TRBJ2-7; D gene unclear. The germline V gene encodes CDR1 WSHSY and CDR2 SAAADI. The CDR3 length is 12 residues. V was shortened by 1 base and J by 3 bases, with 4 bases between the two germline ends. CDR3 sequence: CASSEFIYEQYF. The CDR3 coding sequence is TGCGCCAGCAGTGAGTTTATCTACGAGCAGTACTTC.

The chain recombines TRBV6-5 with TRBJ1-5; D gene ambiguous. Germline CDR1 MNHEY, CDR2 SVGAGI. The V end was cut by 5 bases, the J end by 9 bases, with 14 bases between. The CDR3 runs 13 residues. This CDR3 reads CASSTQEARPQHF. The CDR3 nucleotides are TGTGCCAGCAGTACCCAGGAGGCTCGGCCCCAGCATTTT.

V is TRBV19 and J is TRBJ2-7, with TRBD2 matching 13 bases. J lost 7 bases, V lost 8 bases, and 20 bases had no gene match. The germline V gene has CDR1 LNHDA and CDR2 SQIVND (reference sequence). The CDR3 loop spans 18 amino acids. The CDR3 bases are TGTGCCAGTGGCCCGACAAAAGAACCGGGACTAGCGGGATATGAGCAGTACTTC. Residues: CASGPTKEPGLAGYEQYF.

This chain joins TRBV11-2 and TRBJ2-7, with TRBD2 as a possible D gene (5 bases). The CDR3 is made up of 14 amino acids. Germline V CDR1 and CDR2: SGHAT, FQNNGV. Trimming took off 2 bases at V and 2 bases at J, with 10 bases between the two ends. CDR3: CASSLFGKTYEQYF. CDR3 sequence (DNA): TGTGCCAGCAGCTTATTCGGGAAAACCTACGAGCAGTACTTC.

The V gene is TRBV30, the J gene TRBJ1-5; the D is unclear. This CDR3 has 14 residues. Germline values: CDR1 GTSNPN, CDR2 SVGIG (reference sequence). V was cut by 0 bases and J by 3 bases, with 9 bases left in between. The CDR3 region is CAWSVPYYNQPQHF. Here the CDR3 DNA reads TGTGCCTGGAGTGTCCCTTATTACAATCAGCCCCAGCATTTT.

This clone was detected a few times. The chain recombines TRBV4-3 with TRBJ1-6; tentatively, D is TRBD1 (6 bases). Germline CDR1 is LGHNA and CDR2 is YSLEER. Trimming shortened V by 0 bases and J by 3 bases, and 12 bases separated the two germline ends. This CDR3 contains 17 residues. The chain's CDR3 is CASSQEGGAVYNSPLHF. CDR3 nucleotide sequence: TGCGCCAGCAGCCAAGAGGGGGGGGCGGTCTATAATTCACCCCTCCACTTT.

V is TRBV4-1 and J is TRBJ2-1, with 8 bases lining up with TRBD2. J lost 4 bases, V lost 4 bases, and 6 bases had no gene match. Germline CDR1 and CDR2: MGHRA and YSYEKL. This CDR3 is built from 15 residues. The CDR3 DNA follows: TGCGCCAGCAGCCTCAAGCGGGGGCATTACAATGAGCAGTTCTTC. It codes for CASSLKRGHYNEQFF.

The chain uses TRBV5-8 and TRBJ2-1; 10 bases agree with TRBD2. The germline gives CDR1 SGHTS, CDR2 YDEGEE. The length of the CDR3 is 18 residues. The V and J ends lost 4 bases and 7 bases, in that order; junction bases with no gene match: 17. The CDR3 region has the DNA TGTGCCAGCAGCCGATGGGGGAGCGGGGGGGCCGGGAGGAATGAGCAGTTCTTC. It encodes CASSRWGSGGAGRNEQFF.

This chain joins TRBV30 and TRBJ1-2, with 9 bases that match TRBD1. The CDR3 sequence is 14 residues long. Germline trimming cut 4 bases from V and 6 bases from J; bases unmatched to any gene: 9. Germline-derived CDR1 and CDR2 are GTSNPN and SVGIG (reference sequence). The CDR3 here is CAWTRMTGGDGYTF. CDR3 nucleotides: TGTGCCTGGACTAGGATGACAGGGGGGGATGGCTACACCTTC.

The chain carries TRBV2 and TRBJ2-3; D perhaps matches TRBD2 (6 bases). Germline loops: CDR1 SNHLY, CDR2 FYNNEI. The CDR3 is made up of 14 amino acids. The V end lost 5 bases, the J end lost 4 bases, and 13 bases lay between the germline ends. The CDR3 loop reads CASSRAGGADTQYF. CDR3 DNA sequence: TGTGCCAGCAGTCGGGCCGGGGGAGCAGATACGCAGTATTTT.

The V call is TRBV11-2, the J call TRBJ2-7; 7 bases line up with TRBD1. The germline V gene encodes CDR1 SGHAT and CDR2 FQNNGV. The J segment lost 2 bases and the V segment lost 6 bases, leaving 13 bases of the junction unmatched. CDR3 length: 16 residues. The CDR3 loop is CASRGMTGHHTYEQYF. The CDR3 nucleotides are TGTGCCAGCAGGGGGATGACAGGGCACCACACCTACGAGCAGTACTTC.

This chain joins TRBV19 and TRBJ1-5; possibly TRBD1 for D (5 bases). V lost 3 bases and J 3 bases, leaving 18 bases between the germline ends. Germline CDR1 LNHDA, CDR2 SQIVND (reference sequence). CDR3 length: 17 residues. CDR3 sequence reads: CASSILRMGGNNQPQHF. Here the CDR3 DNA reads TGTGCCAGTAGTATTTTGAGGATGGGGGGAAACAATCAGCCCCAGCATTTT.